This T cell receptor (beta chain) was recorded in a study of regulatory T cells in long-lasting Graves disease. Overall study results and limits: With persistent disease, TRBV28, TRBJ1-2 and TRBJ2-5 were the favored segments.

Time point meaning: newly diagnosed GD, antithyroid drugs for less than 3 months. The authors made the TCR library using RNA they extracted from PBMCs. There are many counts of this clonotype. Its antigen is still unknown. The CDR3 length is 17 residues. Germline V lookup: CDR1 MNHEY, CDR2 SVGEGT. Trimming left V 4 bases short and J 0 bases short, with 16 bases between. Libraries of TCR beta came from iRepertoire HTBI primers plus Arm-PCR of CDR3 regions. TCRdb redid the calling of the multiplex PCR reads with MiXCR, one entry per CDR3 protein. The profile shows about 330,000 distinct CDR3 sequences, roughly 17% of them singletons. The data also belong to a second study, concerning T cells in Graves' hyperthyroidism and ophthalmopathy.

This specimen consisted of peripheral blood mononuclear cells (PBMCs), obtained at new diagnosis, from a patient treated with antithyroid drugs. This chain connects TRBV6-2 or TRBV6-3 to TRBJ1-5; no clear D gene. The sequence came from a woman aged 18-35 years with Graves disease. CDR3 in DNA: TGTGCCAGCAGTTCCTCCTTAGAGGGAGGTAGCAATCAGCCCCAGCATTTT. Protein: CASSSSLEGGSNQPQHF.